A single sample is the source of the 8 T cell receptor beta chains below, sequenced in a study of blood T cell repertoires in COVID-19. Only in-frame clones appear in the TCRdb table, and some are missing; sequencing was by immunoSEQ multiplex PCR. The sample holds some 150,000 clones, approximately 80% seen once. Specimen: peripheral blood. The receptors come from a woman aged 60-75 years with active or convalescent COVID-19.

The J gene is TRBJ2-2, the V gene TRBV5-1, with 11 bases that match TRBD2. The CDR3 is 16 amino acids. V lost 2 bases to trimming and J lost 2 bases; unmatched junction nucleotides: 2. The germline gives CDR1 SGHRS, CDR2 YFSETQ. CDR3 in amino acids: CASSLLAGANTGELFF. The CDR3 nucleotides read TGCGCCAGCAGCTTACTAGCGGGGGCTAACACCGGGGAGCTGTTTTTT.

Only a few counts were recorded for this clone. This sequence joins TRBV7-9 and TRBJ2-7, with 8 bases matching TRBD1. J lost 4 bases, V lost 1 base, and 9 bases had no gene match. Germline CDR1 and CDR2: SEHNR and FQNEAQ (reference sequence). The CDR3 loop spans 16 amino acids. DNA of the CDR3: TGTGCCAGCAGCTTAGTTTCCGGGACAGGCATTTACGAGCAGTACTTC. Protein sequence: CASSLVSGTGIYEQYF. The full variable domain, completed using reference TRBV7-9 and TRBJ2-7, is DTGVSQNPRHKITKRGQNVTFRCDPISEHNRLYWYRQTLGQGPEFLTYFQNEAQLEKSRLLSDRFSAERPKGSFSTLEIQRTEQGDSAMYLCASSLVSGTGIYEQYFGPGTRLTVT.

The CDR3 reads CATSSARGGVRMNTEAFF. The CDR3 DNA sequence: TGTGCCACCAGCAGTGCTCGCGGGGGGGTTCGAATGAACACTGAAGCTTTCTTT. V gene TRBV15 combines with J gene TRBJ1-1, with D possibly matching TRBD1 (5 bases). Germline assignment: CDR1 LNHNV and CDR2 YYDKDF (reference sequence). Between the trimmed V and J ends, which lost 3 bases and 0 bases, there was a span of 20 bases. CDR3 length: 18 amino acids. Complete variable domain (other parts from reference TRBV15 and TRBJ1-1): DAMVIQNPRYQVTQFGKPVTLSCSQTLNHNVMYWYQQKSSQAPKLLFHYYDKDFNNEADTPDNFQSRRPNTSFCFLDIRSPGLGDTAMYLCATSSARGGVRMNTEAFFGQGTRLTVV.

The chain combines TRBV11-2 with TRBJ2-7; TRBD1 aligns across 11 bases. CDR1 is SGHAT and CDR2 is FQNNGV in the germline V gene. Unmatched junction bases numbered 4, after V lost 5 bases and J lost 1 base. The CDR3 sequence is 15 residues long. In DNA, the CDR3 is TGTGCCAGCAGCATAGGGACAGGGGGGTCCTACGAGCAGTACGTC. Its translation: CASSIGTGGSYEQYV.

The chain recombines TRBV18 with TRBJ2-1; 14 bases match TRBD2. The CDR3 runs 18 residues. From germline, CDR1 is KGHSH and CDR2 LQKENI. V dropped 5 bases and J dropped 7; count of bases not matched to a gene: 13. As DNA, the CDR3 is TGTGCCAGCTCATTCAATACACCGGGACTAGCGGGGGAGAATGAGCAGTTCTTC. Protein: CASSFNTPGLAGENEQFF.

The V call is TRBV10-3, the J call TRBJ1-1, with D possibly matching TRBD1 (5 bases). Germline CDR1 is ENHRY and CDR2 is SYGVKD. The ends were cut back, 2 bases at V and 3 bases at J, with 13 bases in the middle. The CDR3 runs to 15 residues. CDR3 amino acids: CAISERMGGDTEAFF. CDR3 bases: TGTGCCATCAGTGAGAGGATGGGAGGGGACACTGAAGCTTTCTTT.

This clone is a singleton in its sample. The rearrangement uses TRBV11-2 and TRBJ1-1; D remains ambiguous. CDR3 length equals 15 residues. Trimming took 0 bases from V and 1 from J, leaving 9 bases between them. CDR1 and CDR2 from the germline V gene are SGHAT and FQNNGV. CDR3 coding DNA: TGTGCCAGCAGCTTAGAACCGGGGTGGAACACTGAAGCTTTCTTT. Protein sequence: CASSLEPGWNTEAFF.

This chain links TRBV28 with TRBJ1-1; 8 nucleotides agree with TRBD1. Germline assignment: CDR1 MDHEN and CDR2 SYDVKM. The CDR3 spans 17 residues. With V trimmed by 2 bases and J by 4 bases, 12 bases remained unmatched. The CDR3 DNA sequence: TGTGCCAGCAGTTTACTGGCAGGGGGCACAGGGTTCACTGAAGCTTTCTTT. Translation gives CASSLLAGGTGFTEAFF.